Listed below are T cell receptor beta chains from one sample, sequenced in a study of vaccination and CD4 T cells after COVID-19. TCRdb re-derived calls from the PCR reads in MiXCR, one entry per CDR3 protein. This table has 5,000 to 7,500 distinct CDR3 sequences, 40% to 50% appearing once. Their specific antigens are unknown. Specimen: CD4+ T cells from blood, cultured in vitro. These receptors all come from a human donor in good health. Each CDR3 is given with its conserved first and last residue. D genes are given only for firm matches. The size of a clone is reported for some rows only, either as once, few or many, or as a class for expanded clones.

J	V	D	size	CDR3	DNA
TRBJ1-1	TRBV6-4	TRBD1	NA	CASSQQGGTEAFF	TGTGCCAGCAGTCAACAGGGGGGCACTGAAGCTTTCTTT
TRBJ1-5	TRBV5-4	NA	few	CASSLEPNQPQHF	TGTGCCAGCAGCTTGGAACCCAATCAGCCCCAGCATTTT
TRBJ1-2	TRBV7-2	TRBD1	NA	CASSLDGTGGPYGYTF	TGTGCCAGCAGCTTAGATGGGACAGGGGGGCCTTATGGCTACACCTTC
TRBJ2-7	TRBV4-2	NA	NA	CASSQLRTYEQYF	TGTGCCAGCAGCCAACTGCGGACCTACGAGCAGTACTTC
TRBJ1-1	TRBV6-5	NA	NA	CASSYFPSNTEAFF	TGTGCCAGCAGTTACTTTCCATCGAACACTGAAGCTTTCTTT
TRBJ2-2	TRBV20-1	NA	NA	CSARRPAGELFF	TGCAGTGCTAGGCGCCCGGCGGGAGAGCTGTTTTTT
TRBJ2-7	TRBV12-3/TRBV12-4	TRBD2	NA	CASSSTSGRTYEQYF	TGTGCCAGCAGCTCAACTAGCGGGAGGACCTACGAGCAGTACTTC
TRBJ1-5	TRBV6-5	NA	few	CASSFDGFGDQPQHF	TGTGCCAGCAGTTTCGACGGGTTCGGGGATCAGCCCCAGCATTTT
TRBJ2-4	TRBV11-2	TRBD1	NA	CASSQRTGVYIQYF	TGTGCCAGCAGCCAAAGGACAGGGGTTTACATTCAGTACTTC
TRBJ1-3	TRBV6-5	NA	NA	CASSYGGSGNTIYF	TGTGCCAGCAGTTACGGCGGATCTGGAAACACCATATATTTT
TRBJ2-7	TRBV6-5	NA	NA	CASSYTGAPPGEQYF	TGTGCCAGCAGTTACACTGGAGCCCCCCCGGGCGAGCAGTACTTC
TRBJ2-7	TRBV4-1	TRBD1	NA	CASSRGGQGRTHEQYF	TGCGCCAGCAGCCGGGGCGGACAGGGGCGGACTCACGAGCAGTACTTC
TRBJ2-7	TRBV27	TRBD1	NA	CASRQYRDRESHEQYF	TGTGCCAGCAGACAATACCGGGACAGGGAGTCCCACGAGCAGTACTTC
TRBJ1-2	TRBV20-1	NA	few	CSATDNSANYGYTF	TGCAGTGCTACCGACAATTCAGCTAACTATGGCTACACCTTC
TRBJ1-1	TRBV30	NA	NA	CAYADSRMNTEAFF	TGTGCCTATGCGGACAGTCGGATGAACACTGAAGCTTTCTTT
TRBJ2-7	TRBV15	NA	NA	CATSRGQLYEQYF	TGTGCCACCAGCAGAGGGCAGCTCTACGAGCAGTACTTC
TRBJ2-6	TRBV6-1	NA	few	CASSDRKGTGANVLTF	TGTGCCAGCAGTGATAGGAAAGGGACTGGGGCCAACGTCCTGACTTTC
TRBJ2-3	TRBV24-1	NA	few	CATSDRTWGTDTQYF	TGTGCCACCAGTGATCGCACATGGGGCACAGATACGCAGTATTTT
TRBJ2-7	TRBV7-2	NA	NA	CASSLSIQGGYEQYF	TGTGCCAGCAGCCTTTCGATTCAGGGAGGCTACGAGCAGTACTTC
TRBJ1-5	TRBV6-1	NA	NA	CASSPPRNLGAQPQHF	TGTGCCAGCAGCCCGCCCCGAAATCTGGGGGCTCAGCCCCAGCATTTT
TRBJ2-3	TRBV5-1	NA	medium-sized	CASSSIRGYTDTQYF	TGCGCCAGCAGTTCCATCCGGGGGTACACAGATACGCAGTATTTT
TRBJ2-5	TRBV29-1	TRBD1	NA	CSVGTGEETQYF	TGCAGCGTGGGGACAGGGGAAGAGACCCAGTACTTC
TRBJ1-2	TRBV19	NA	NA	CASSDRTKEGGYTF	TGTGCCAGTAGCGACAGGACAAAGGAAGGCGGCTACACCTTC
TRBJ2-1	TRBV2	TRBD2	few	CASSPDAGLAGGLF	TGTGCCAGCAGTCCCGATGCGGGACTAGCGGGGGGGCTTTTC
TRBJ2-1	TRBV27	TRBD2	NA	CASSTLPSGIRDEQFF	TGTGCCAGCAGTACCCTCCCTAGCGGCATAAGGGATGAGCAGTTCTTC
TRBJ2-1	TRBV20-1	NA	NA	CSASPPVGLYNEQFF	TGCAGTGCTTCTCCTCCCGTGGGACTCTACAATGAGCAGTTCTTC
TRBJ2-1	TRBV3-1	TRBD2	few	CASSQARLAGVGEQFF	TGTGCCAGCAGCCAAGCACGGCTAGCGGGAGTTGGTGAGCAGTTCTTC
TRBJ2-7	TRBV12-3/TRBV12-4	NA	NA	CASSPDRTYEQYF	TGTGCCAGCAGTCCAGACAGGACCTACGAGCAGTACTTC
TRBJ1-5	TRBV6-1	TRBD1	NA	CASSRQGTAGIQPQHF	TGTGCCAGCAGCCGACAGGGGACGGCGGGTATTCAGCCCCAGCATTTT
TRBJ1-1	TRBV7-9	TRBD1	once	CASSLNLGGTGGTEAFF	TGTGCCAGCAGCCTGAACCTTGGCGGGACAGGGGGCACTGAAGCTTTCTTT